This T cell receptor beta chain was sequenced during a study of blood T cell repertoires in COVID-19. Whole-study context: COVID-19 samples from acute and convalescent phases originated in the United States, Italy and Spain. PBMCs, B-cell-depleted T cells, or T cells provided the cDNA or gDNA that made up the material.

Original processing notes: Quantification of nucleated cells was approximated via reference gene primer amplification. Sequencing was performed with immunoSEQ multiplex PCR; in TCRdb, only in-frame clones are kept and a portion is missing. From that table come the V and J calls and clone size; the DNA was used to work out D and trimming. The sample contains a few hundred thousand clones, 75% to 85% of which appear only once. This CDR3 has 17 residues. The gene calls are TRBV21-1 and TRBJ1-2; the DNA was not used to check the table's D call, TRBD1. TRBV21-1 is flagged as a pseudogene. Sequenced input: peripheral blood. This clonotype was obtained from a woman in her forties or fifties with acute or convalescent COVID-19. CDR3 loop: CASSLRDRRRANYGYTF. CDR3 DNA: TGTGCCAGCAGCTTACGGGACAGGCGGCGGGCTAACTATGGCTACACCTTC.